In this sample, the clone carrying this T cell receptor beta chain turned up a few times. TCRdb keeps only in-frame clones here, not all; method: immunoSEQ multiplex PCR. The sample includes about 200,000 clones, just over 85% of them seen just once. This sample stems from a study of blood T cell repertoires in COVID-19. Germline CDR1 MNHEY, CDR2 SMNVEV (reference sequence). This CDR3 comprises 12 residues. The germline V and J ends were trimmed by 6 bases and 0 bases, with 5 bases remaining between them. The material sequenced was peripheral blood. V gene TRBV27 combines with J gene TRBJ1-1; D is unresolved. The origin of this receptor is a man aged 18-30 years with active or convalescent COVID-19. The CDR3 is CASSDMNTEAFF. CDR3 in DNA: TGTGCCAGCAGCGACATGAACACTGAAGCTTTCTTT.